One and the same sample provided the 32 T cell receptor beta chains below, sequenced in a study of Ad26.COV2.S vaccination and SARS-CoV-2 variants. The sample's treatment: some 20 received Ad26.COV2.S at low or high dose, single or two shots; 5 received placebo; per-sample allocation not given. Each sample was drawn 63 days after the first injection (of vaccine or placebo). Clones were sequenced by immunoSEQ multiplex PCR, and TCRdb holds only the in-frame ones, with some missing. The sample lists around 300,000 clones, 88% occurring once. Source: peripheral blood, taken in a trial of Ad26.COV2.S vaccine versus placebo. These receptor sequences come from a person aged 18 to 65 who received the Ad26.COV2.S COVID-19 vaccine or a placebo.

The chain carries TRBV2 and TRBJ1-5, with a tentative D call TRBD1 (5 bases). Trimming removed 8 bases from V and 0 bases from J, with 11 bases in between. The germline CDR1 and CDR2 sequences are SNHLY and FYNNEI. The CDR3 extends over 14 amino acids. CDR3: CASRVGGSNQPQHF. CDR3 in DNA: TGTGCCAGCCGGGTTGGGGGTAGCAATCAGCCCCAGCATTTT. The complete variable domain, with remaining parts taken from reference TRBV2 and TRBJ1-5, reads EPEVTQTPSHQVTQMGQEVILRCVPISNHLYFYWYRQILGQKVEFLVSFYNNEISEKSEIFDDQFSVERPDGSNFTLKIRSTKLEDSAMYFCASRVGGSNQPQHFGDGTRLSIL.

The CDR3 protein is CASSYSREPSWQYF. In nucleotides, the CDR3 is TGTGCCAGCAGTTACTCGCGGGAGCCCTCCTGGCAGTACTTC. The chain has TRBV6-5 and TRBJ2-7, with 7 bases matching TRBD2. Germline V lookup: CDR1 MNHEY, CDR2 SVGAGI. CDR3 size: 14 residues. Losses at the gene ends were 0 bases for V and 9 bases for J; bases not matched to a gene: 8.

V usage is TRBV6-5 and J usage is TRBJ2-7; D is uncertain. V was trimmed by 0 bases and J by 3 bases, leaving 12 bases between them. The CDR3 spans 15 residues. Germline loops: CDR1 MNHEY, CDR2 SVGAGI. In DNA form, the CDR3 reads TGTGCCAGCAGTTACTCGAGTTACGGAAACTACGAGCAGTACTTC. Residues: CASSYSSYGNYEQYF.

CDR3 region: CASSLGTRQETQYF. The CDR3 DNA follows: TGTGCCAGCAGCTTAGGTACCAGACAAGAGACCCAGTACTTC. The chain uses TRBV13 and TRBJ2-5; D is uncertain. V was pared by 0 bases and J by 2 bases, with 7 bases between. Germline V gene lookup returns CDR1 PRHDT and CDR2 FYEKMQ (reference sequence). This CDR3 has 14 amino acids.

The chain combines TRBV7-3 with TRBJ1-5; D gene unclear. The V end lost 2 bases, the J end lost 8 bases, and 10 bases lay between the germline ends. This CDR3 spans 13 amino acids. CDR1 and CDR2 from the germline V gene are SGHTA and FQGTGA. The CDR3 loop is CASSLGVLEPQHF. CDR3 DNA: TGTGCCAGCAGCTTAGGGGTTTTGGAGCCCCAGCATTTT. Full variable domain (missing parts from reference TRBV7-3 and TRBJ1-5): GAGVSQTPSNKVTEKGKYVELRCDPISGHTALYWYRQSLGQGPEFLIYFQGTGAADDSGLPNDRFFAVRPEGSVSTLKIQRTERGDSAVYLCASSLGVLEPQHFGDGTRLSIL.

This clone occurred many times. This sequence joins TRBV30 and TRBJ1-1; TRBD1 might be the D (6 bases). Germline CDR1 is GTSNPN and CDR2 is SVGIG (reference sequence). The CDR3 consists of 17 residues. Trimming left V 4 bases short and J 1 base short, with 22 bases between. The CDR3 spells CAWIGGLVSKWNTEAFF. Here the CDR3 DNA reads TGTGCCTGGATTGGGGGGCTGGTGTCTAAATGGAACACTGAAGCTTTCTTT.

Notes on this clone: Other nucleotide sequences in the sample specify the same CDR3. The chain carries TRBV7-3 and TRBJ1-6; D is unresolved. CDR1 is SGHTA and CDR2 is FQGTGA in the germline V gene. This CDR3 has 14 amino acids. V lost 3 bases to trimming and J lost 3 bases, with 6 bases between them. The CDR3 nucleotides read TGTGCCAGCAGCTTGGGCGGCTATAATTCACCCCTCCACTTT. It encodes CASSLGGYNSPLHF.

The CDR3 coding sequence is TGTGCCAGCAGTTGGACCCCCGGGGAGCTGTTTTTT. This gives the protein CASSWTPGELFF. The chain is built from TRBV27 and TRBJ2-2; the D is unclear. Between the trimmed V and J ends, which lost 4 bases and 6 bases, there was a span of 6 bases. The CDR3 runs to 12 residues. Per the germline V gene, CDR1 is MNHEY and CDR2 is SMNVEV (reference sequence).

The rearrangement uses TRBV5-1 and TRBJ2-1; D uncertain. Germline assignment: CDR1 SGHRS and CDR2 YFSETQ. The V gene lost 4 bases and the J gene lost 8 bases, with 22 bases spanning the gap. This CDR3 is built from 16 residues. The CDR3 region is CASSLKLGTFRHEQFF. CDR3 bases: TGCGCCAGCAGCCTAAAGCTGGGCACCTTTAGGCATGAGCAGTTCTTC.

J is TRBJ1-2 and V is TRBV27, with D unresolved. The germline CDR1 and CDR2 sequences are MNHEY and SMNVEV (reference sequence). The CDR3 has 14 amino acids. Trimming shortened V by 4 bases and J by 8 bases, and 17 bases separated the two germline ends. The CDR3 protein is CASSSRLLAGGYTF. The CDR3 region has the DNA TGTGCCAGCAGTTCTCGACTGCTCGCGGGGGGCTACACCTTC.

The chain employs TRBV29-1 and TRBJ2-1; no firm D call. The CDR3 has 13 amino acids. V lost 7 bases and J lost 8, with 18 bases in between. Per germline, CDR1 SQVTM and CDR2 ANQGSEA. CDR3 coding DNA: TGCAGCGGTTGCCAACACAAAGGCGATGAGCAGTTCTTC. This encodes CSGCQHKGDEQFF.

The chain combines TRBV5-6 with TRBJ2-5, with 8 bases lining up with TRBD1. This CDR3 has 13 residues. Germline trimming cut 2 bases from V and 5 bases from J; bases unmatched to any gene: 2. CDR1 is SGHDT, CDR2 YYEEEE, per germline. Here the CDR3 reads CASSLYRGETQYF. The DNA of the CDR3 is TGTGCCAGCAGCTTATACAGGGGGGAGACCCAGTACTTC.

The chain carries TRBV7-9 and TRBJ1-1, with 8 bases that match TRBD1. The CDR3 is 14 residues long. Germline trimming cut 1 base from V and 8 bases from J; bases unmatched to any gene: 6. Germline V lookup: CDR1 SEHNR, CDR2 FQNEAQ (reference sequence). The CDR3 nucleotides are TGTGCCAGCAGCTTAGTGCAGGGGGCCGTAGAAGCTTTCTTT. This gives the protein CASSLVQGAVEAFF.

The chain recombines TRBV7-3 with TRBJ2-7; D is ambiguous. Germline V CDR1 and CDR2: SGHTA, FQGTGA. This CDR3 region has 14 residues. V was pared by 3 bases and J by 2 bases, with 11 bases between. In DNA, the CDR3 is TGTGCCAGCAGCTTGGGCTACCAGGCCTACGAGCAGTACTTC. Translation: CASSLGYQAYEQYF.

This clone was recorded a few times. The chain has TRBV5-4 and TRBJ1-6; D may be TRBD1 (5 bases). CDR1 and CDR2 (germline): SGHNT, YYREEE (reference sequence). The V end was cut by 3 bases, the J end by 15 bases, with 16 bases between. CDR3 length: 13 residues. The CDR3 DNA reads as TGTGCCAGCAGCTCCTGGGGGAAGGGGAACCTCCACTTT. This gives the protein CASSSWGKGNLHF.

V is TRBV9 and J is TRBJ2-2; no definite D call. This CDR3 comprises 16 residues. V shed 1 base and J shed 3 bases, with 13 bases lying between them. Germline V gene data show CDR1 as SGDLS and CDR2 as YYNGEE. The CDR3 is CASSVSRNRDTGELFF. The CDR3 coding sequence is TGTGCCAGCAGCGTAAGCCGAAATAGAGACACCGGGGAGCTGTTTTTT.

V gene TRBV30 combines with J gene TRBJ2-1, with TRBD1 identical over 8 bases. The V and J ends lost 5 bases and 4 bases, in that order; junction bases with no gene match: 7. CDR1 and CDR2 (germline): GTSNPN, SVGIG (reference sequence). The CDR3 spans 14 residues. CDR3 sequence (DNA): TGTGCCTGGGGGTACGGGACAGGTTACAATGAGCAGTTCTTC. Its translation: CAWGYGTGYNEQFF. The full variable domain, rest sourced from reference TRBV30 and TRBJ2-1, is SQTIHQWPATLVQPVGSPLSLECTVEGTSNPNLYWYRQAAGRGLQLLFYSVGIGQISSEVPQNLSASRPQDRQFILSSKKLLLSDSGFYLCAWGYGTGYNEQFFGPGTRLTVL.

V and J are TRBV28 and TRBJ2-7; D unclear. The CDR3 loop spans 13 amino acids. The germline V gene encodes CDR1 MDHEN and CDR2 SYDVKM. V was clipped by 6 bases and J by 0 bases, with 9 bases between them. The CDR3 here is CASRTVSSYEQYF. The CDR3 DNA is TGTGCCAGCAGAACGGTGAGCTCCTACGAGCAGTACTTC.

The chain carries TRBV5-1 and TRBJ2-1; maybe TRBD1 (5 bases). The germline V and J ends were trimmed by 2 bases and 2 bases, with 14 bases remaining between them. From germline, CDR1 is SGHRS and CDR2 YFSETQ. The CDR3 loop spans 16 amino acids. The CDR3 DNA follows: TGCGCCAGCAGCTTTAGGGGCGTTCCGCCCTACAATGAGCAGTTCTTC. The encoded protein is CASSFRGVPPYNEQFF.

DNA for the CDR3: TGTGCCAGCAGCCCCGGACCCACAGATACGCAGTATTTT. Translation gives CASSPGPTDTQYF. The chain links TRBV9 to TRBJ2-3; D remains ambiguous. Germline V gene sequence: CDR1 SGDLS, CDR2 YYNGEE. This CDR3 contains 13 residues. V was shortened by 4 bases and J by 2 bases, with 8 bases between the two germline ends.

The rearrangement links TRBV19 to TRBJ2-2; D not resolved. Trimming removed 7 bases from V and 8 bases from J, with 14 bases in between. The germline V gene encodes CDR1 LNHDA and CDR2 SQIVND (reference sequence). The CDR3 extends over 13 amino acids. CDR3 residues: CASIKGPAGELFF. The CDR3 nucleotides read TGTGCCAGTATCAAAGGACCAGCTGGGGAGCTGTTTTTT.

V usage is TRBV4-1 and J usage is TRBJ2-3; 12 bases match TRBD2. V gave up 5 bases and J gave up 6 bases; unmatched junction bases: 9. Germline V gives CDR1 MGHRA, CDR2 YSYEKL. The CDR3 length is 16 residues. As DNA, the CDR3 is TGCGCCAGCAGCACTCAGACTAGCGGGAGTGGGGATACGCAGTATTTT. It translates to CASSTQTSGSGDTQYF.

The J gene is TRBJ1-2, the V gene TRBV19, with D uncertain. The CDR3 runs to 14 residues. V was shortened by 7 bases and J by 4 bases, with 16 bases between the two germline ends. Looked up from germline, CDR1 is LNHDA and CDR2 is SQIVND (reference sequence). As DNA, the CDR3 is TGTGCCAGTAACATTCGCGGCGGATTCTATGGCTACACCTTC. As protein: CASNIRGGFYGYTF. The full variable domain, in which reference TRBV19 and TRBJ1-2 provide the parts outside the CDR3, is DGGITQSPKYLFRKEGQNVTLSCEQNLNHDAMYWYRQDPGQGLRLIYYSQIVNDFQKGDIAEGYSVSREKKESFPLTVTSAQKNPTAFYLCASNIRGGFYGYTFGSGTRLTVV.

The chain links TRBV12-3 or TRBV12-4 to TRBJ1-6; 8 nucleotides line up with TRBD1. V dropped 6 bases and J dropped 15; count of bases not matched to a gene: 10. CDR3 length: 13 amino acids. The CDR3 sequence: CASSQTQGVVLHF. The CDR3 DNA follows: TGTGCCAGCAGCCAAACACAGGGGGTTGTCCTCCACTTT.

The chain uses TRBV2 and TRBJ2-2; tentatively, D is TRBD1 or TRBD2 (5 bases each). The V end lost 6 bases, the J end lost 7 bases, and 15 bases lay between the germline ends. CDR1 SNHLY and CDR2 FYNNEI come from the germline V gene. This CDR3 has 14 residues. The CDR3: CASRGVPGNGELFF. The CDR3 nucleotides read TGTGCCAGCAGGGGGGTTCCGGGAAACGGGGAGCTGTTTTTT.

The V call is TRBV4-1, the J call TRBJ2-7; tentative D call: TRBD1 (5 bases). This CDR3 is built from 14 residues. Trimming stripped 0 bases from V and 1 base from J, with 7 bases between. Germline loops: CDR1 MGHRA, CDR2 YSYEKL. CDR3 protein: CASSQETVSYEQYF. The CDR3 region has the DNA TGCGCCAGCAGCCAAGAGACAGTATCCTACGAGCAGTACTTC.

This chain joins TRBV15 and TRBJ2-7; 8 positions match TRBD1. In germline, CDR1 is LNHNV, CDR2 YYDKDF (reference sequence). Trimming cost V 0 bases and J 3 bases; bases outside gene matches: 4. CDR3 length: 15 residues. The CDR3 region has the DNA TGTGCCACCAGCAGAGAGGCAGGGGGCAACTACGAGCAGTACTTC. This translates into CATSREAGGNYEQYF. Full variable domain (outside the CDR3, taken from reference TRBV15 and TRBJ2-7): DAMVIQNPRYQVTQFGKPVTLSCSQTLNHNVMYWYQQKSSQAPKLLFHYYDKDFNNEADTPDNFQSRRPNTSFCFLDIRSPGLGDTAMYLCATSREAGGNYEQYFGPGTRLTVT.

The CDR3 DNA reads TGTGCCAGCAGCTTAGGGCGGTCTATCTCTGAAGCTTTCTTT. This codes for CASSLGRSISEAFF. The rearrangement joins TRBV7-9 to TRBJ1-1; D ambiguous. Germline CDR1 is SEHNR and CDR2 is FQNEAQ (reference sequence). This CDR3 spans 14 amino acids. V dropped 1 base and J dropped 6 bases, with 12 bases sitting between them.

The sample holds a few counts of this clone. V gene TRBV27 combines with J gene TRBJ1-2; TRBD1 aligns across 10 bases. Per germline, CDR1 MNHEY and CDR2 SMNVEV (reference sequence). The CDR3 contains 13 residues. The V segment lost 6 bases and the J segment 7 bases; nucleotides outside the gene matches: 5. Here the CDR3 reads CASRRQGALGYTF. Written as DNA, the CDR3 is TGTGCCAGCAGGAGACAGGGGGCGCTTGGCTACACCTTC.

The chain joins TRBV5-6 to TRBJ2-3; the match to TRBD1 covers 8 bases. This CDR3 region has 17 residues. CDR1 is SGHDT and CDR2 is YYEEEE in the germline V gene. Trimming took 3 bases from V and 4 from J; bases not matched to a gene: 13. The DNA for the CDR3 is TGTGCCAGCAGCTCGAGCCGACAGGGGAGGAGTGCAGATACGCAGTATTTT. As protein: CASSSSRQGRSADTQYF.

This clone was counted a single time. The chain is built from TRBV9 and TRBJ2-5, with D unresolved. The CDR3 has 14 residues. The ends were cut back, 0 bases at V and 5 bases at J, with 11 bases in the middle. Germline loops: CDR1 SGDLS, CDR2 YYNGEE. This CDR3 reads CASSVDGYLETQYF. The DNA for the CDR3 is TGTGCCAGCAGCGTAGACGGCTACCTCGAGACCCAGTACTTC. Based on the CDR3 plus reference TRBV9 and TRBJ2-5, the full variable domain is DSGVTQTPKHLITATGQRVTLRCSPRSGDLSVYWYQQSLDQGLQFLIQYYNGEERAKGNILERFSAQQFPDLHSELNLSSLELGDSALYFCASSVDGYLETQYFGPGTRLLVL.

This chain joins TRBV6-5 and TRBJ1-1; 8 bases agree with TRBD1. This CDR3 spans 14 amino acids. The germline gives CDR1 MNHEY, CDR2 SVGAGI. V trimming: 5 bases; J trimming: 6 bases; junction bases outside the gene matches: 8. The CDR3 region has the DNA TGTGCCAGCAGTCAAAATACACAGGGGGCTGAAGCTTTCTTT. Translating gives CASSQNTQGAEAFF.